These 25 T cell receptor beta chains originate from one sample sequenced in a study of naive and memory T cell subsets. Ligated cDNA underwent four rounds of PCR with nested alpha and beta constant region primers and SP2. TCRdb used MiXCR to reprocess the 5' RACE reads, holding one entry per CDR3 protein. The table includes about 57,000 distinct CDR3 sequences, 6% to 8.5% detected once. An oligonucleotide containing a UMI was ligated to the 3' end of TCR cDNA. The receptors derive from a female donor in good health.

This clonotype was seen ten or more times. CDR3 protein: CSVRGRTEAFF. DNA of the CDR3: TGCAGCGTTCGGGGGAGGACTGAAGCTTTCTTT. The chain recombines TRBV29-1 with TRBJ1-1; D might be TRBD1 (5 bases). The V gene lost 5 bases and the J gene lost 5 bases, with 9 bases spanning the gap. This CDR3 comprises 11 residues. CDR1 and CDR2 from the germline V gene are SQVTM and ANQGSEA.

This chain uses TRBV28 with TRBJ2-1; 9 bases fit TRBD1. Germline loops: CDR1 MDHEN, CDR2 SYDVKM. Trimming cost V 7 bases and J 6 bases; bases outside gene matches: 10. The CDR3 covers 15 residues. The CDR3 loop is CASTPPTGGGNEQFF. For the CDR3, the DNA is TGTGCCAGCACTCCCCCGACAGGGGGAGGCAATGAGCAGTTCTTC. Full variable domain (rest looked up from reference TRBV28 and TRBJ2-1): DVKVTQSSRYLVKRTGEKVFLECVQDMDHENMFWYRQDPGLGLRLIYFSYDVKMKEKGDIPEGYSVSREKKERFSLILESASTNQTSMYLCASTPPTGGGNEQFFGPGTRLTVL.

This clonotype came up a few times. V is TRBV29-1 and J is TRBJ2-3; 7 bases are a match to TRBD1. Per germline, CDR1 SQVTM and CDR2 ANQGSEA. This CDR3 comprises 13 residues. With V trimmed by 6 bases and J by 4 bases, 7 bases remained unmatched. In DNA, the CDR3 is TGCAGCGTCAATTTGGGACAGTCAGATACGCAGTATTTT. Translation: CSVNLGQSDTQYF.

This clonotype came up many times. The chain uses TRBV7-2 and TRBJ2-7, with TRBD2 matching 7 bases. After removal of 3 bases from V and 4 bases from J, the junction contained 3 bases not matched to a gene. CDR1 is SGHTA and CDR2 is FQGNSA in the germline V gene. The CDR3 totals 13 residues. The CDR3 coding sequence is TGTGCCAGCAGCTTGGGGAGGGTATACGAGCAGTACTTC. It specifies CASSLGRVYEQYF.

This clonotype was counted many times. The chain couples TRBV29-1 to TRBJ2-1; tentative D call: TRBD1 (6 bases). Germline loops: CDR1 SQVTM, CDR2 ANQGSEA. CDR3 length: 10 residues. The V end was cut by 7 bases, the J end by 7 bases, with 8 bases between. The CDR3 reads CSARGNEQFF. The CDR3 DNA sequence: TGCAGCGCTAGGGGGAATGAGCAGTTCTTC.

The CDR3 protein is CASSPRLAESTDTQYF. Here the CDR3 DNA reads TGTGCCAGCAGCCCCCGACTAGCGGAAAGCACAGATACGCAGTATTTT. V gene TRBV7-2 combines with J gene TRBJ2-3; 9 nucleotides match TRBD2. The CDR3 is 16 residues long. Trimming removed 5 bases from V and 0 bases from J; junction bases left unmatched: 6. Per germline, CDR1 SGHTA and CDR2 FQGNSA.

There are a few counts of this clonotype. This sequence joins TRBV6-2 or TRBV6-3 and TRBJ1-2; D is undetermined. Germline V gene lookup returns CDR1 MNHEY and CDR2 SVGEGT. The length of the CDR3 is 12 residues. The V and J ends lost 6 bases and 8 bases respectively, with 13 bases between them. The CDR3 here is CASSPLRRGYTF. The CDR3, as DNA: TGTGCCAGCAGCCCATTAAGGCGAGGCTACACCTTC.

The chain combines TRBV18 with TRBJ2-3; a weak D match, TRBD1 (6 bases). CDR3 length: 15 amino acids. Trimming removed 1 base from V and 2 bases from J, with 10 bases in between. Germline loops: CDR1 KGHSH, CDR2 LQKENI. CDR3 nucleotides: TGTGCCAGCTCACCACGGGACACAAACACAGATACGCAGTATTTT. Translated: CASSPRDTNTDTQYF.

This clonotype was detected many times. The V gene is TRBV29-1, the J gene TRBJ1-1; a weak D match, TRBD1 (5 bases). Trimming took off 7 bases at V and 4 bases at J, with 16 bases between the two ends. This CDR3 spans 13 amino acids. Looked up from germline, CDR1 is SQVTM and CDR2 is ANQGSEA. For the CDR3, the DNA is TGCAGCGCCGCACACCCGGGGGGCACTGAAGCTTTCTTT. Encoded protein: CSAAHPGGTEAFF.

This chain joins TRBV25-1 and TRBJ2-3, with D hard to call. The CDR3 extends over 14 amino acids. Per germline, CDR1 MGHDK and CDR2 SYGVNS. Trimming took 4 bases from V and 6 from J, leaving 14 bases between them. The DNA of the CDR3 is TGTGCCAGCAGTGTAGGGTTAGTAGGGGATACGCAGTATTTT. Its protein is CASSVGLVGDTQYF.

Many counts were recorded for this clonotype. V and J are TRBV29-1 and TRBJ2-5; a weak D match, TRBD2 (6 bases). This CDR3 spans 12 amino acids. The V end lost 4 bases, the J end lost 9 bases, and 15 bases lay between the germline ends. The germline V gene encodes CDR1 SQVTM and CDR2 ANQGSEA. Written as DNA, the CDR3 is TGCAGCGTTGTAAGGGGCAGGGAGGCCCAGTACTTC. This gives the protein CSVVRGREAQYF.

The DNA for the CDR3 is TGTGCCAGCAGGTACTCTAGCGGCCTCTCCTACAATGAGCAGTTCTTC. This translates into CASRYSSGLSYNEQFF. The rearrangement uses TRBV12-3 or TRBV12-4 and TRBJ2-1; 7 bases map to TRBD2. This CDR3 has 16 residues. Losses at the gene ends were 6 bases for V and 0 bases for J; bases not matched to a gene: 8.

This clonotype was observed a few times. The CDR3 is CASSEVPGIFEKLFF. CDR3 nucleotides: TGTGCCAGCAGTGAAGTACCGGGAATCTTCGAAAAACTGTTTTTT. This chain uses TRBV6-1 with TRBJ1-4; D is undetermined. The CDR3 is made up of 15 amino acids. Germline CDR1 and CDR2: MNHNS and SASEGT. Trimming shortened V by 1 base and J by 8 bases, and 14 bases separated the two germline ends.

This clonotype was recorded many times. This chain uses TRBV20-1 with TRBJ1-2; D remains unclear. Germline V gives CDR1 DFQATT, CDR2 SNEGSKA (reference sequence). This CDR3 is built from 14 residues. Trimming shortened V by 3 bases and J by 3 bases, and 14 bases separated the two germline ends. CDR3 DNA sequence: TGCAGTGCTAGTCTCTCCTCCCGGGACTATGGCTACACCTTC. The encoded protein is CSASLSSRDYGYTF.

This clonotype was recorded at least ten times. V is TRBV7-9 and J is TRBJ2-2, with D maybe TRBD1 (6 bases). In germline, CDR1 is SEHNR, CDR2 FQNEAQ (reference sequence). The V end lost 6 bases, the J end lost 6 bases, and 11 bases lay between the germline ends. This CDR3 has 13 amino acids. The CDR3 region is CASSSQGPGELFF. The DNA of the CDR3 is TGTGCCAGCAGTTCCCAGGGGCCCGGGGAGCTGTTTTTT.

This clonotype was found many times. The chain links TRBV6-2 or TRBV6-3 to TRBJ1-4; perhaps TRBD1 as D (5 bases). The ends were cut back, 7 bases at V and 11 bases at J, with 17 bases in the middle. The CDR3 consists of 13 residues. The germline V gene encodes CDR1 MNHEY and CDR2 SVGEGT. The chain's CDR3 is CASTNTPTDKLFF. The CDR3 bases are TGTGCCAGCACCAATACTCCGACAGACAAACTGTTTTTT.

By share, this clonotype ranks as medium-sized. V gene TRBV10-3 combines with J gene TRBJ2-3; D not resolved. Per the germline V gene, CDR1 is ENHRY and CDR2 is SYGVKD. V gave up 0 bases and J gave up 4 bases, with 17 bases separating them. This CDR3 contains 17 residues. CDR3 loop: CAISESIQAPPADTQYF. CDR3 in DNA: TGTGCCATCAGTGAGTCGATTCAGGCACCGCCAGCAGATACGCAGTATTTT.

This clonotype was recorded a few times. V is TRBV29-1 and J is TRBJ1-4; D not resolved. CDR1 and CDR2 from the germline V gene are SQVTM and ANQGSEA. V was pared by 4 bases and J by 5 bases, with 8 bases between. The CDR3 runs to 12 residues. DNA of the CDR3: TGCAGCGTTGCAGACCCCAATGAAAAACTGTTTTTT. It yields the protein CSVADPNEKLFF. The full variable domain, its missing parts supplied by reference TRBV29-1 and TRBJ1-4, is SAVISQKPSRDICQRGTSLTIQCQVDSQVTMMFWYRQQPGQSLTLIATANQGSEATYESGFVIDKFPISRPNLTFSTLTVSNMSPEDSSIYLCSVADPNEKLFFGSGTQLSVL.

The CDR3 DNA is TGTGCCAGCAGCCCCCAACGGGGGAAAGGAAACACCATATATTTT. Translation: CASSPQRGKGNTIYF. This chain links TRBV7-9 with TRBJ1-3; D perhaps matches TRBD1 (5 bases). CDR1 is SEHNR and CDR2 is FQNEAQ in the germline V gene (reference sequence). The CDR3 totals 15 residues. The V and J ends lost 5 bases and 4 bases respectively, with 15 bases between them.

This clonotype has a count of ten or more. The chain links TRBV5-1 to TRBJ2-1, with D uncertain. Looked up from germline, CDR1 is SGHRS and CDR2 is YFSETQ. The CDR3 spans 15 residues. Deletions cut 1 base from V and 8 bases from J, with 16 bases between. CDR3 region: CASSLRYGGVDEQFF. Here the CDR3 DNA reads TGCGCCAGCAGCTTGCGGTACGGTGGGGTCGATGAGCAGTTCTTC.

This clonotype was observed many times. The chain employs TRBV20-1 and TRBJ1-1; D may be TRBD1 (6 bases). CDR1 DFQATT and CDR2 SNEGSKA come from the germline V gene (reference sequence). This CDR3 is 14 amino acids long. V was clipped by 1 base and J by 1 base, with 10 bases between them. CDR3 sequence (DNA): TGCAGTGCTAGAGTCCTGGGGGCGAACACTGAAGCTTTCTTT. It encodes CSARVLGANTEAFF.

The rearrangement uses TRBV7-2 and TRBJ2-7; 7 nucleotides line up with TRBD2. The CDR3 is made up of 12 amino acids. Germline CDR1 reads SGHTA; CDR2 reads FQGNSA. V lost 4 bases, J lost 7 bases, and 4 bases stayed unmatched. The CDR3 sequence: CASSSWTSEQYF. The CDR3, as DNA: TGTGCCAGCAGCTCCTGGACTAGTGAGCAGTACTTC.

This clonotype has only a few counts. V usage is TRBV12-3 or TRBV12-4 and J usage is TRBJ1-2; no firm D call. This CDR3 contains 12 residues. V was cut by 5 bases and J by 12 bases, with 16 bases left in between. CDR3 in DNA: TGTGCCAGCAGTCCCTACATCCCACTAGACACCTTC. Its protein is CASSPYIPLDTF.

The V call is TRBV10-3, the J call TRBJ2-4; D is possibly TRBD1 (5 bases). V lost 2 bases, J lost 11 bases, and 13 bases lay in between. This CDR3 comprises 13 residues. Germline lookup yields CDR1 ENHRY and CDR2 SYGVKD. The CDR3, as DNA: TGTGCCATCAGTGAGGGGCCAGGGCGCCTTCAGTACTTC. It is translated as CAISEGPGRLQYF.

CDR3 protein: CASSSGRTTDTQYF. CDR3 nucleotide sequence: TGTGCCAGCAGCTCCGGACGGACCACAGATACGCAGTATTTT. The rearrangement links TRBV7-8 to TRBJ2-3; D is unclear. Germline assignment: CDR1 SGHVS and CDR2 FQNEAQ. V was shortened by 4 bases and J by 2 bases, with 10 bases between the two germline ends. This CDR3 is built from 14 residues.